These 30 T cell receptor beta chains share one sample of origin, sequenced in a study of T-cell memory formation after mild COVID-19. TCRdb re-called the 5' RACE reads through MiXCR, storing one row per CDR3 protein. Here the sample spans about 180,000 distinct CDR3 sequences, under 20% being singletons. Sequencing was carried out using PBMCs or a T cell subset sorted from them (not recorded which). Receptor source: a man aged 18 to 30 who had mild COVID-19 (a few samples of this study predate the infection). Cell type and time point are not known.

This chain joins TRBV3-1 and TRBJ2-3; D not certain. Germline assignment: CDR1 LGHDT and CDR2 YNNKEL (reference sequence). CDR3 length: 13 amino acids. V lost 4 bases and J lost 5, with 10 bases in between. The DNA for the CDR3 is TGTGCCAGCAGCCCTGATTGGGGAGATACGCAGTATTTT. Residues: CASSPDWGDTQYF.

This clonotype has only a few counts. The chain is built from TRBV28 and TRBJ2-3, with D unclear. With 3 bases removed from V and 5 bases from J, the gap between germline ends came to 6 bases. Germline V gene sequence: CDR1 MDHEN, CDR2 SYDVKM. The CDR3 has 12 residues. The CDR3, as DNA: TGTGCCAGCAGTTTGTTCGGAGATACGCAGTATTTT. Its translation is CASSLFGDTQYF.

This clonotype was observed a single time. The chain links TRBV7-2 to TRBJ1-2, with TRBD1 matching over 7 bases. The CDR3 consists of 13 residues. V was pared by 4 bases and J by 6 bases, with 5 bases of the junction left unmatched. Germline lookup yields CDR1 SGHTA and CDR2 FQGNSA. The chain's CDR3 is CASSSRGKNGYTF. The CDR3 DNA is TGTGCCAGCAGCTCCAGGGGGAAGAATGGCTACACCTTC.

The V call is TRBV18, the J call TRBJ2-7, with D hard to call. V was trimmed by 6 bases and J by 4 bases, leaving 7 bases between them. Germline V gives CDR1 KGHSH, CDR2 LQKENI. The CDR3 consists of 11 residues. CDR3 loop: CASSEEYEQYF. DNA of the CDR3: TGTGCCAGCTCTGAGGAGTACGAGCAGTACTTC.

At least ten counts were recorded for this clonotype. In nucleotides, the CDR3 is TGTGCCAGCAGCTTAGATGGACTCACCTACGAGCAGTACTTC. This translates into CASSLDGLTYEQYF. V gene TRBV7-6 combines with J gene TRBJ2-7; a weak D match, TRBD2 (5 bases). Trimming removed 1 base at V and 2 bases at J, with 9 bases between. The CDR3 is 14 amino acids. The V gene's germline CDR1 is SGHVS and CDR2 FNYEAQ.

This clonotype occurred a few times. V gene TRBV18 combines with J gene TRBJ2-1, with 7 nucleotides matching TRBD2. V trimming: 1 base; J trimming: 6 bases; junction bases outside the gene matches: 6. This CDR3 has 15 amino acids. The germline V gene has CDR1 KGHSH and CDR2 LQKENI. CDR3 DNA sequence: TGTGCCAGCTCACCACTGGGACTATCAAGCAATGAGCAGTTCTTC. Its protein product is CASSPLGLSSNEQFF.

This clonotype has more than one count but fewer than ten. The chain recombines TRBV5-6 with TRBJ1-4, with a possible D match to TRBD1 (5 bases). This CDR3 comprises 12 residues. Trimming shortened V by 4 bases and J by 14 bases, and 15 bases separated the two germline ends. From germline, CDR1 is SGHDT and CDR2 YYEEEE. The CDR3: CASSPGTSGLFF. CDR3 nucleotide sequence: TGTGCCAGCAGCCCCGGGACGTCCGGGCTGTTTTTT. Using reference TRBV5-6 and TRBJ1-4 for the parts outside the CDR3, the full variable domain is DAGVTQSPTHLIKTRGQQVTLRCSPKSGHDTVSWYQQALGQGPQFIFQYYEEEERQRGNFPDRFSGHQFPNYSSELNVNALLLGDSALYLCASSPGTSGLFFGSGTQLSVL.

DNA for the CDR3: TGCAGTGCTAGAGGGATGAGATGGGAGCAGCCCCAGCATTTT. Translating it yields CSARGMRWEQPQHF. The V call is TRBV20-1, the J call TRBJ1-5; D remains unclear. Between the trimmed V and J ends, which lost 1 base and 7 bases, there was a span of 14 bases. The CDR3 contains 14 residues. Germline loops: CDR1 DFQATT, CDR2 SNEGSKA (reference sequence).

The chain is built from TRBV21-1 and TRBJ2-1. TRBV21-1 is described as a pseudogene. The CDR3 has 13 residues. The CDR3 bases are TGTGCCAGCATCCCAAGCTCCTACAATGAGCAGTTCTTC. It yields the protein CASIPSSYNEQFF.

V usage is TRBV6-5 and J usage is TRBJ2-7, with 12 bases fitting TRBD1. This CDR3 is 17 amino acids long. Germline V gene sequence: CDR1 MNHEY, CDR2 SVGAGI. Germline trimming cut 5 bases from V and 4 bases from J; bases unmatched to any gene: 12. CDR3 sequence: CASSGDRGPINSYEQYV. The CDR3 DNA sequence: TGTGCCAGCAGTGGGGACAGGGGGCCCATTAACTCTTACGAGCAGTACGTC.

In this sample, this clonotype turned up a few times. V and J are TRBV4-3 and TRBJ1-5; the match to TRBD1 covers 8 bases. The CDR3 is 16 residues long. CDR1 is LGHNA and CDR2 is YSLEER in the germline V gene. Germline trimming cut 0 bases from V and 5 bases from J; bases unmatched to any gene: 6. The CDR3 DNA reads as TGCGCCAGCAGCCAAGATTACCAGGGGGCTTATCAGCCCCAGCATTTT. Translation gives CASSQDYQGAYQPQHF.

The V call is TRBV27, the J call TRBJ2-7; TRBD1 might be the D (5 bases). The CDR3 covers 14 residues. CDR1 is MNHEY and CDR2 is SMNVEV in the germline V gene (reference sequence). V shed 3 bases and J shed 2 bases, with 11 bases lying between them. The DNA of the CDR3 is TGTGCCAGCAGTTTCAGGGAAGGTACCTACGAGCAGTACTTC. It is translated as CASSFREGTYEQYF.

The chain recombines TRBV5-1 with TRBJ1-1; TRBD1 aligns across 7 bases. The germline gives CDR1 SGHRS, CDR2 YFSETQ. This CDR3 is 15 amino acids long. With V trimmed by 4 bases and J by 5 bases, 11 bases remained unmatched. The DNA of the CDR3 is TGCGCCAGCAGCACCGACGGACAGACAGGGACTGAAGCTTTCTTT. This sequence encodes CASSTDGQTGTEAFF.

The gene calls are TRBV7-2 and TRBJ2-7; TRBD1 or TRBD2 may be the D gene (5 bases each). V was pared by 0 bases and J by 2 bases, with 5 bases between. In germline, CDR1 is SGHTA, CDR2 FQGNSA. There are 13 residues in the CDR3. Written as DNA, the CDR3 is TGTGCCAGCAGCTTAGCGGGGGCCTACGAGCAGTACTTC. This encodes CASSLAGAYEQYF.

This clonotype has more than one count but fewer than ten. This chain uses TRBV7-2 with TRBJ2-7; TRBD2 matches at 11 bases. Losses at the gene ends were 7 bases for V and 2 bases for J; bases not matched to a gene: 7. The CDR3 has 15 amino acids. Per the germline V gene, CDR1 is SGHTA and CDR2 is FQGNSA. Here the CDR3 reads CASTALAGGTYEQYF. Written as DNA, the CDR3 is TGTGCCAGCACCGCGCTAGCGGGGGGTACCTACGAGCAGTACTTC. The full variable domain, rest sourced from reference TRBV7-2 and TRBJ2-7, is GAGVSQSPSNKVTEKGKDVELRCDPISGHTALYWYRQSLGQGLEFLIYFQGNSAPDKSGLPSDRFSAERTGGSVSTLTIQRTQQEDSAVYLCASTALAGGTYEQYFGPGTRLTVT.

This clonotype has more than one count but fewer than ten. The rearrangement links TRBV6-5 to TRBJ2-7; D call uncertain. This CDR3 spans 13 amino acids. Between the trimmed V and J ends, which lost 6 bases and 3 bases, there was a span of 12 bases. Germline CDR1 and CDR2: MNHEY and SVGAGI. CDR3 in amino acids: CASRRTDIYEQYF. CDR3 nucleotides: TGTGCCAGCAGAAGAACAGACATCTACGAGCAGTACTTC.

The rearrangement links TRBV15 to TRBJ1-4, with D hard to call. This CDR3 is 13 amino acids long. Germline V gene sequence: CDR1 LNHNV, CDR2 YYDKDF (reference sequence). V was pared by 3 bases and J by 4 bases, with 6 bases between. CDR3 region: CATSRALNEKLFF. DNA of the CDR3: TGTGCCACCAGCAGGGCCCTTAATGAAAAACTGTTTTTT.

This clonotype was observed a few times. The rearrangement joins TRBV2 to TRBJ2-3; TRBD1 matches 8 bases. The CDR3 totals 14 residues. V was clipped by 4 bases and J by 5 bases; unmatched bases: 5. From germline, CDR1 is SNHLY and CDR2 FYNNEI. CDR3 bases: TGTGCCAGCAGTGCTTCACAGGGGGGAGATACGCAGTATTTT. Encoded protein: CASSASQGGDTQYF.

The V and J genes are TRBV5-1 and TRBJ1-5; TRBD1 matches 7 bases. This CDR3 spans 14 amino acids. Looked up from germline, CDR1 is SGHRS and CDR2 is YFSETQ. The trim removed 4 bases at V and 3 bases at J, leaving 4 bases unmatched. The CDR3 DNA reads TGCGCCAGCAGCCCGGGACAGCCCAATCAGCCCCAGCATTTT. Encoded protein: CASSPGQPNQPQHF.

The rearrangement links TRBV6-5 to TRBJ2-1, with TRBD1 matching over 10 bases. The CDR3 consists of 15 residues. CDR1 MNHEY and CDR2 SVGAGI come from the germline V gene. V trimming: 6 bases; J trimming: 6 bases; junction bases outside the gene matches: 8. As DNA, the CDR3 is TGTGCCAGCAGGACCCGGGACAGGGGCATCAATGAGCAGTTCTTC. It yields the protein CASRTRDRGINEQFF.

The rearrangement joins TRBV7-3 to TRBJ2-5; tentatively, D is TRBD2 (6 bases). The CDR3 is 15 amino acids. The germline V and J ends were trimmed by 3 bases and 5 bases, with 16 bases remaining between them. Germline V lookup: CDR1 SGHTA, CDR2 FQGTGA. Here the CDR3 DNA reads TGTGCCAGCAGCTTCCAGGGTTCGGGGAGGGAGACCCAGTACTTC. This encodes CASSFQGSGRETQYF.

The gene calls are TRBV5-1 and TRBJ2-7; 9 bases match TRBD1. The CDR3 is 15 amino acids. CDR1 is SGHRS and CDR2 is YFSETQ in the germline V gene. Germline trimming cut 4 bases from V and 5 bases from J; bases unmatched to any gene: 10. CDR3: CASSRPDRGVDEQYF. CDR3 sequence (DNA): TGCGCCAGCAGCCGTCCGGACAGGGGAGTAGACGAGCAGTACTTC. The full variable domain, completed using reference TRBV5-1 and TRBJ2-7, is KAGVTQTPRYLIKTRGQQVTLSCSPISGHRSVSWYQQTPGQGLQFLFEYFSETQRNKGNFPGRFSGRQFSNSRSEMNVSTLELGDSALYLCASSRPDRGVDEQYFGPGTRLTVT.

The CDR3 region is CASSSAIVVRGDSPLHF. CDR3 sequence (DNA): TGCGCCAGCAGCTCGGCAATCGTCGTGAGGGGCGATTCACCCCTCCACTTT. The gene calls are TRBV5-1 and TRBJ1-6, with D perhaps matching TRBD1 (5 bases). Between the trimmed V and J ends, which lost 3 bases and 8 bases, there was a span of 21 bases. From germline, CDR1 is SGHRS and CDR2 YFSETQ. This CDR3 region has 17 residues.

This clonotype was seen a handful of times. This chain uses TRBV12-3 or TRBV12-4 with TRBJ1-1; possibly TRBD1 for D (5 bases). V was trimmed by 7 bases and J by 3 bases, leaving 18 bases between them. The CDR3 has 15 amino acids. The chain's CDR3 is CASNNLRDGDTEAFF. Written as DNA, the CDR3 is TGTGCCAGCAACAATCTCCGGGACGGGGACACTGAAGCTTTCTTT.

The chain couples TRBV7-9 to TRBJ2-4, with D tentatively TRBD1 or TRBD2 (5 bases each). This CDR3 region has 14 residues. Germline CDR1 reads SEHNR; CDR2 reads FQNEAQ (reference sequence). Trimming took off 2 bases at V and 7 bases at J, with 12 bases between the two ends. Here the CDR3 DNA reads TGTGCCAGCAGCTTATTGGGGGAGACTAACATTCAGTACTTC. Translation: CASSLLGETNIQYF.

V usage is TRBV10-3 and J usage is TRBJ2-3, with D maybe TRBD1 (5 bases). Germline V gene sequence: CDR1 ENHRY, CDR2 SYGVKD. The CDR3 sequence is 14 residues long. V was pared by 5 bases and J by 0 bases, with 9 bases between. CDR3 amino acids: CAISRGSSTDTQYF. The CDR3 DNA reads TGTGCCATCAGTAGGGGTTCTAGCACAGATACGCAGTATTTT.

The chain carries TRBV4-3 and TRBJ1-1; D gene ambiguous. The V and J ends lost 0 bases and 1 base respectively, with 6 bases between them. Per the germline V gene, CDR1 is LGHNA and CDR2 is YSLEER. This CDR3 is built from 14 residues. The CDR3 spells CASSQDLWNTEAFF. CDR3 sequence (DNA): TGCGCCAGCAGCCAAGATCTTTGGAACACTGAAGCTTTCTTT.

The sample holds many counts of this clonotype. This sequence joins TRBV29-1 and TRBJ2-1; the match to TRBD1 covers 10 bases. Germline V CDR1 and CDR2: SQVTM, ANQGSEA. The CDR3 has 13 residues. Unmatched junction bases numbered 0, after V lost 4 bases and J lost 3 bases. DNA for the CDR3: TGCAGCGTTGGGACAGGGGGCTACAATGAGCAGTTCTTC. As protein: CSVGTGGYNEQFF.

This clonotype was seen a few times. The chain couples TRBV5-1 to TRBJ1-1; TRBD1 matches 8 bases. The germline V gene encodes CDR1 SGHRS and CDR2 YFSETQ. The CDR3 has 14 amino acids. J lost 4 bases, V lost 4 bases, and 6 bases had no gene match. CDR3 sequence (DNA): TGCGCCAGCAGCGAACAGGGGGGCTCCACTGAAGCTTTCTTT. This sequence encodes CASSEQGGSTEAFF.

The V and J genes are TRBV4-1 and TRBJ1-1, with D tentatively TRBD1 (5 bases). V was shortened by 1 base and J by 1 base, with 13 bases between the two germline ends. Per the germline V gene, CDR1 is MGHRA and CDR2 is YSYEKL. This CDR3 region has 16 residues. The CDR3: CASSQAVGRANTEAFF. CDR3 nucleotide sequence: TGCGCCAGCAGCCAAGCTGTTGGCAGGGCGAACACTGAAGCTTTCTTT.